The sequence of this T cell receptor beta chain was determined in a study of cytomegalovirus exposure and HLA in healthy donors (dated by TCRdb to the late 2010s). Background on the whole study: An earlier analysis of approximately 640 of the donors reported more than 250 Gb of sequence data and 117 million unique TCR beta sequences from about 179 million T cells. An early release covering about 600 HLA-typed donors comprised about 300 gigabases of sequencing data and tens of millions of unique TCR sequences. Among the roughly 410 genotyped donors, around 81% belonged to the genetic ancestry cluster associated with self-reported Caucasian donors. The study was designed to test whether signatures of past pathogen exposure could be identified by cataloging public T cell receptors. Using immunosequencing, the study profiled T cell repertoires from 666 subjects and related those repertoires to cytomegalovirus serostatus. A separate validation cohort of roughly 110 different subjects was used in addition to the roughly 640-subject first cohort. The study combined high-throughput TCR immunosequencing, statistical association of individual TCRs with disease status, and machine learning to predict cytomegalovirus infection status. A later analysis re-examined previously published TCR beta repertoires from just over 650 donors and added high-resolution HLA genotyping to investigate patterns of TCR occurrence. Rather than using new phenotypic data, the later analysis identified candidate immune exposures from TCR beta sequences and from how often those sequences occurred across donors. To decide whether each TCR beta V gene segment behaved as functional or pseudogenic, an earlier analysis of several hundred of the donors relied on high-throughput TCR beta sequencing. Donor age, sex, ethnicity and CMV serostatus were compiled alongside the repertoire data. A later genetic analysis used genome-wide SNP genotypes for about 65% of the roughly 670 donors, treating that subset as a discovery cohort. Every repertoire in the discovery cohort had been generated on one and the same sequencing platform. Both class I and class II loci were covered by HLA typing, at four-digit resolution. Typing coverage differed by locus: A, B, C, DRB1 and DQB1 were typed in about 620-630 donors, DQA1 in about 500, DPA1 in some 610, and DPB1 in 472. Four or five DR-DQ haplotypes were handled as single units for association and clustering, since linkage in the cohort was strong. Across 398 genotyped donors of the cohort, an average of roughly 250,000 unique TCR beta nucleotide sequences per donor were sequenced, and 15% to 20% of those sequences were non-productive. Findings and caveats that apply to the study as a whole: Strong co-occurrence of HLA alleles, especially DR and DQ, made assigning TCR associations to individual alleles difficult. A further reported finding was that TCR beta sequences accurately predicted the HLA-A and HLA-B alleles for most subjects in the first cohort. Because some donors lacked HLA typing at each locus, the association tests relied only on the typed subset. Several of the top co-occurrence clusters appeared to be linked to parvovirus B19, influenza, CMV and Epstein-Barr virus, according to a later analysis. Most CMV-associated TCR beta chains appeared to be HLA-restricted in a later analysis, and the HLA associations seemed to be driven largely by CMV exposure. The classifier was reported to diagnose cytomegalovirus status with high specificity and sensitivity in both the original cohort and the validation cohort. The 87-base-pair reads could not distinguish some IMGT-functional V segments, including TRBV6-2 and TRBV6-3, so those segments were excluded. A cluster of highly shared sequence variants was judged likely to represent a technical artifact of the sequencing pipeline. For the cohort, immune exposure information was limited to CMV serostatus. A later genetic analysis reported fewer N-insertions in productive TCRs among donors in an Asian-associated ancestry cluster than the roughly 620-donor mean. Compared with equally common non-associated chains, HLA-associated TCR beta chains in a later analysis were more clonally expanded and had lower generation probabilities. In a later analysis, 16,951 TCR beta sequences were associated with specific HLA alleles at a false discovery rate of 0.05. Presence/absence analyses assumed roughly uniform sequencing depth across donors, an assumption that may not hold. Linkage disequilibrium might explain the correlated functional status among segregating V segments, but an unknown experimental factor could not be excluded. The cohort was sequenced for TCR beta chains only, and without alpha or paired-chain data the features that could be detected were limited. An earlier analysis of several hundred of the donors showed that most TCR beta V segments appeared in productive rearrangements either about 87% or about 30% of the time, which broadly matched IMGT annotations. In a later analysis, TCR association rates were found to vary across HLA loci, with the most associated TCRs seen for DRB1 alleles and the fewest for HLA-C alleles. Over 15 rarely observed V segments, including chromosome 9 orphons, were excluded from the earlier analysis of some 590 of the donors because counts were too low. In the study, roughly 160 TCR beta chains were listed as associated with cytomegalovirus. Across donors, most TCR sequences were observed very rarely, whereas some public TCRs were present in many individuals. In a later genetic analysis, a missense DCLRE1C variant was associated with V-gene and J-gene trimming of TCR beta chains, and the association was replicated in an independent cohort. It was suggested by the authors that the approach could potentially be generalized to other disease states and immunological phenotypes. In vitro tests confirmed that a few of the cytomegalovirus-associated TCR beta chains recognize cytomegalovirus antigens.

The germline V and J ends show losses of 2 bases and 3 bases respectively, and no gene match explains 5 bases of the junction. The CDR3 sequence holds 15 residues, the cysteine and phenylalanine included. The entry retains the CDR3 DNA only, 45 bases that are in frame from base 1. The germline V gene encodes CDR1 WNHNN and CDR2 SYGVQD (reference sequence). Library preparation employed the immunoSEQ multiplex PCR assay. The multiplex PCR relied on a mix of 60 forward primers for TCR Vbeta segments and 13 reverse primers for TCR Jbeta segments. A multiplex PCR assay on genomic DNA amplified the CDR3 region of rearranged TCR beta genes. The Illumina HiSeq System was used to sequence the amplified TCR beta libraries as 87-base-pair reads. Per the source publication's procedure: In a later analysis, tens of millions of unique TCR beta chains were counted across the 500 to 850 repertoires, and approximately 11 million of these chains were shared by at least two donors. Raw reads were error-corrected and collapsed into unique sequences by a nearest-neighbor algorithm in which closely related sequences were merged to remove PCR and sequencing errors. CDR3 sequences were aligned to IMGT reference sequences to assign V, D and J gene segments. For a sequence to be retained, at least a six-nucleotide match to both a V gene segment and a J gene segment was required. A rearrangement was called productive if the CDR3 had no stop codons and remained in frame with V and J, and every other rearrangement was called non-productive. CDR3 was defined by IMGT convention, running from the second conserved V-encoded cysteine to the conserved J-encoded phenylalanine. In an earlier analysis of 550 to 650 of the donors, sequences lacking an unambiguous match to a single V gene segment were excluded. An earlier analysis of a few hundred of the donors called V segments functional above 56.7% productive rearrangements and segregating when the between-donor standard deviation exceeded 5%. A statistical classification framework was built for diagnosing cytomegalovirus status from the catalog of TCR beta chain sequences. V and J gene assignment, in a later analysis, came from comparing TCR nucleotide sequences with IMGT/GENE-DB human TR gene sequences. A later analysis assigned CDR3 sequences and most-parsimonious VDJ recombination scenarios with the TCRdist pipeline. In a later analysis, each TCR beta chain was defined by its CDR3 amino acid sequence together with its V-gene family, and reads lacking a unique V-gene family were excluded. A later analysis removed 500 to 650 highly shared, low-generation-probability nucleotide sequences to deal with suspected cross-contamination and a sequencing artifact. A later analysis calculated a clonal expansion index for each public chain from normalized within-repertoire ranks of inferred template counts. A later analysis computed generation probabilities with a VDJ recombination model fitted to out-of-frame rearrangements, and checked the results against IGoR. In a later analysis, hypergeometric tests were used to score TCR-TCR, TCR-HLA and TCR-CMV co-occurrence, with a repertoire-size bias correction applied to TCR pairs. False discovery rates were estimated in a later analysis by permuting HLA or CMV assignments 20 times. In a later analysis, co-occurring TCRs were grouped using DBSCAN, with TCRdist sequence similarity added in when clustering inside HLA-allele-positive subsets. Co-occurrence clustering excluded repertoires with fewer than 30,000 or more than 120,000 public chains, plus five with anomalous nucleotide sharing. TCRdb provides this immuneACCESS table in a form limited to in-frame rearrangements. Some clones are lacking; in checked studies, under half of them reflect an unresolved V gene, and why the rest are absent is not known. V, J and clone size derive from that table, while D and trimming were established from the DNA sequence. The sample records roughly 190,000 clones, roughly 12% of which are singletons. Of the sample, 7.5% to 10% is held by the ten largest clones.

In total, more than 500 healthy bone marrow donors made up the cohort. Cohort members were all nominally healthy when sampled, although unrecorded immune exposures were likely present. The donor was CMV seropositive and was included in the group of 270 or so seropositive cohort members. Each donor provided a peripheral blood sample, and peripheral blood mononuclear cells were used for TCR beta sequencing. The Qiagen DNeasy Blood Extraction Kit was used to extract genomic DNA from the blood cell samples. Details on this clone: This receptor's antigen is unknown. No much larger clonotype is one base removed from it; base qualities were not supplied.

The sequenced material came from PBMCs. This clonotype was sampled from a man aged 45-65 years in good health and CMV-seropositive. The chain is encoded by TRBV10-1 joined to TRBJ2-5; 8 junctional bases match TRBD2. The DNA sequence is as follows: TGCGCCAGCAGTGAGAGAAGCGGGGGTAAAGAGACCCAGTACTTC. Its product reads: CASSERSGGKETQYF.